A selection of T cell receptor beta chains follows, all from one sample in a study of T cell repertoires in cytomegalovirus infection. MiXCR, run by TCRdb on the reads, gives a single entry per CDR3 protein. Of about 180,000 distinct CDR3 sequences in the sample, 15% to 20% are singletons; the top ten hold less than 25%. The sequencing input was CD8+ T cells from PBMCs. The receptors here all came from a human donor in good health (CMV status not recorded). Some clones in this sample may be carry-over from other donors' samples. CDR3s include the opening cysteine and the closing phenylalanine or tryptophan.

cdr3_aa: CATSDFPDRVSANEQFF; v_call: TRBV24-1
cdr3_aa: CSARDEDSHYGYTF; v_call: TRBV20-1
cdr3_aa: CASSPFGRGLNTEAFF; v_call: TRBV7-2
cdr3_aa: CASSRTGEHSYNSPLHF; v_call: TRBV7-2
cdr3_aa: CASSYSTGPNNEQFF; v_call: TRBV6-5
cdr3_aa: CASSLGQGATTEAFF; v_call: TRBV14
cdr3_aa: CASSYSTSGGATGELFF; v_call: TRBV6-5
cdr3_aa: CSAHSPGLTSTDTQYF; v_call: TRBV29-1
cdr3_aa: CASSVEDRVLNSPLHF; v_call: TRBV25-1
cdr3_aa: CASSGTSGHSYNEQFF; v_call: TRBV6-5
cdr3_aa: CASSLLGEGADQPQHF; v_call: TRBV5-4
cdr3_aa: CAISGAPQETQYF; v_call: TRBV10-3
cdr3_aa: CSAQGGGGTNGYTF; v_call: TRBV29-1
cdr3_aa: CASSYGGGGGYTF; v_call: TRBV6-2/TRBV6-3
cdr3_aa: CASTRPRQVNYGYTF; v_call: TRBV7-9
cdr3_aa: CASRISGGRYEQYF; v_call: TRBV12-3/TRBV12-4
cdr3_aa: CSALLGGAYEQYF; v_call: TRBV20-1
cdr3_aa: CASSFGGISTDTQYF; v_call: TRBV27
cdr3_aa: CSARDLSENQPQHF; v_call: TRBV20-1
cdr3_aa: CASSEGWGLAMNTEAFF; v_call: TRBV2
cdr3_aa: CASSSLGTGVRRNEQFF; v_call: TRBV28
cdr3_aa: CAISEHGGDEGYTF; v_call: TRBV10-3
cdr3_aa: CASSLDPSYEQYF; v_call: TRBV7-2
cdr3_aa: CASSLELAGTYEQYF; v_call: TRBV7-6
cdr3_aa: CASSLIGGIGEKLFF; v_call: TRBV6-2/TRBV6-3
cdr3_aa: CASSPGTSYEQYF; v_call: TRBV7-9
cdr3_aa: CASSYSAGDEQYF; v_call: TRBV6-6
cdr3_aa: CASSDKGLAGRSYEQYF; v_call: TRBV13
cdr3_aa: CASSLFTGSVVNTEAFF; v_call: TRBV11-1
cdr3_aa: CASLDIISPSYEQYF; v_call: TRBV6-2/TRBV6-3
cdr3_aa: CASSPRIGNQPQHF; v_call: TRBV2
cdr3_aa: CASTLSNLPNRGPYNEQFF; v_call: TRBV7-9
cdr3_aa: CASSLVSGAASGVTGELFF; v_call: TRBV7-9